These T cell receptor beta chains were read from a single sample in a study of blood T cell repertoires in COVID-19. Clones were sequenced by immunoSEQ multiplex PCR, and TCRdb holds only the in-frame ones, with some missing. The sample records 150,000 to 200,000 clones, 88% being singletons. Sequencing was performed on peripheral blood. The receptors originated from a human donor in a cohort sampled during active COVID-19. CDR3s leave out the opening cysteine and the closing phenylalanine or tryptophan. D genes are given only for firm matches.

v_call,d_call,cdr3_aa
TRBV11-2,TRBD2,ASSLRLAAYNEQF
TRBV6-5,-,ASHLDRTDQPQH
TRBV7-2,-,ASSLLRGETQY
TRBV10-2,-,ASSGQGYEQY
TRBV25-1,-,ASPSYNEQF
TRBV5-1,-,ASSLGRGTSYNEQF
TRBV5-5,TRBD2,ASSLVLAGYNEQF
TRBV6-6,TRBD1,ASSYPTGANYGYT
TRBV6-2/TRBV6-3,TRBD1,ASSAQGLGYGYT
TRBV28,TRBD1,ASSTSGQDGGYT
TRBV6-1,-,ASSESAGLDTEAF
TRBV10-2,-,ASSEYQRTVWGTEAF
TRBV5-1,-,ASTGLQETQY
TRBV24-1,TRBD1,ATSDLLNRGYDQPQH
TRBV27,-,ASSYAGAKNYGYT
TRBV25-1,-,ASTEPGKNIQY
TRBV6-5,TRBD1,ASRGKTGVGYEQY
TRBV18,TRBD1,ASSPGQGSYGYT
TRBV7-2,TRBD2,ASSSVAGSRDEQY
TRBV7-9,-,ASSPGEVGTAF
TRBV30,-,AWSEGRSNQPQH
TRBV6-2/TRBV6-3,-,ASSYSGRTDTQY
TRBV7-8,TRBD1,ASSLVGGGVGAF
TRBV6-5,TRBD2,ASRGGLAGVYEQF
TRBV28,-,ASSLEGYYGYT
TRBV12-3/TRBV12-4,TRBD1,ASSLTGLNEQF
TRBV28,TRBD2,ASSVTSGKSYEQY
TRBV2,-,ASSRTESGYT
TRBV6-6,TRBD1,ASSPDRALYEQY
TRBV18,TRBD2,ASSPLFARQGRTSGGANEQY
TRBV27,-,ASSPDRRTGELF
TRBV7-2,TRBD2,ASSPSGGGGETQY
TRBV5-6,-,ASSFSSGGFQPQH
TRBV15,TRBD2,ATSRDQAGGTDTQY
TRBV4-3,TRBD1,ASSQEEVAGGTEAF
TRBV9,-,ASSVGGQQETQY
TRBV9,-,ASSSRPGDTQY
TRBV2,-,ASSEGGEKLF
TRBV9,TRBD1,ASSVAGQAFYGYT
TRBV3-1/TRBV3-2,TRBD2,ASSQGTSGRASGELF
TRBV2,TRBD1,ASNRRTGANEQF
TRBV7-6,TRBD1,ASNDPGQGLANYGYT
TRBV2,-,ASHGTSTDTQY
TRBV2,TRBD1,ASKRTGTSYEQY
TRBV2,-,ASSDFSAGRGSGYT
TRBV7-2,-,ASSLAEGFYEQY
TRBV3-1/TRBV3-2,TRBD2,ASSQGLLAGAEQY
TRBV4-2,TRBD1,ASSQDSGQGGGEQY
TRBV10-1,TRBD2,ASSELGAGGTDTQY
TRBV11-2,TRBD2,ASSLGLAAYEQY
TRBV19,-,ASRLFGNTEAF
TRBV2,TRBD1,ASSKGQALYEQY
TRBV6-5,-,ASSRKAGDTYEQY
TRBV6-2/TRBV6-3,TRBD2,ASSYPLAGVMNEQY
TRBV6-1,TRBD2,ASSELAGGPQTQY